Only a few counts were recorded for the clone carrying this TCR beta chain. Its antigen is as yet unknown. A much larger clone lies one base from this, so it may be a read error. The sample originates from a study of molecular identifiers for immune sequencing clone quantification. Study-level background: Four of five RNA aliquots from roughly 21,000 or 96,000 naive CD8 T cells were sequenced. Study-wide results and limits: Highly expanded clones may be undercounted when identical TCR molecules share barcodes.

Naive CD8 T cell sorting was performed on the CD8+CD4-CCR7+CD45RA+ phenotype. The CDR3 consists of 14 residues. Per germline, CDR1 KGHDR and CDR2 SFDVKD. It was with previously described methods and listed TCR primers that bulk TCR libraries were made. MiXCR, run by TCRdb on the PCR reads, gives a single entry per CDR3 protein. Of approximately 590,000 distinct CDR3 sequences detected, roughly 25% appear once; the ten largest clones hold roughly 0.83%. The clonotype was recovered from a human donor in good health. Some libraries in this study had Jurkat cell RNA spiked in. Material: naive CD8+ T cells from blood, with Jurkat cell RNA spiked in. As to subset: FACS-sorted CD8+CD4-CCR7+CD45RA+ naive T cells. V usage is TRBV24-1 and J usage is TRBJ2-1; D not resolved. The CDR3 is CATSDLGSNNVQFF. The CDR3 DNA reads as TGTGCCACCAGTGATTTGGGCAGCAACAATGTGCAGTTCTTC.